The rows below give T cell receptor beta chains drawn from one sample of a study of T cell responses to AZD1222 COVID-19 vaccine. Sequenced by immunoSEQ multiplex PCR; TCRdb stores in-frame clones only, minus some. In the table there are approximately 71,000 clones, 85% to 90% of which are singletons. Sequencing used peripheral blood, obtained on day 0 of AZD1222 vaccination. Source of these receptors: an adult in good health. CDR3s leave out the opening cysteine and the closing phenylalanine or tryptophan.

v_call	cdr3_aa
TRBV2	ASSRDSSTDTQY
TRBV6-2/TRBV6-3	ASSHRSRLYEQY
TRBV10-2	ASSFDGSSGNTIY
TRBV14	ASSHGPLAGVHNEQF
TRBV24-1	ATSDPQGLDYGYT
TRBV5-1	ASSLGAGIGTEAF
TRBV10-1	ASCGPSGEAF
TRBV6-4	ASSKTSGDNTGELF
TRBV6-1	ASSESRDSSSNEQF
TRBV7-9	ASSWWAIRSYNEQF
TRBV7-9	ASSLNRGRGYT
TRBV14	ASSNYRGETQY
TRBV7-9	ASSFERAEAF
TRBV6-1	ASSEPTTGTPSPLH
TRBV6-5	ASRSQGYNSPLH
TRBV19	ASNSGANVLT
TRBV5-5	ASSLDSFSNQPQH
TRBV2	ASSDHRVKVAPTYEQY
TRBV3-1/TRBV3-2	ASSQASRGYEQY
TRBV2	ASRGTGKNQPQH
TRBV28	ASRPGHGTAKNIQY
TRBV12-3/TRBV12-4	ASRTGVGSPLH
TRBV2	ASSEVNRGKGTEAF
TRBV11-2	ASSLQGRTEAF
TRBV5-6	ASSPLLGNTEAF
TRBV20-1	SASRLGTYNSPLH
TRBV7-9	ASSLPSNTEAF
TRBV4-1	ASSRALATSGNGNIQY
TRBV7-9	ASSLPGSHEQY
TRBV27	ASSLSLAGAASTDTQY
TRBV12-3/TRBV12-4	ASSLSGGAF
TRBV4-3	ASRQMSSMGYEQY
TRBV19	AGRPWGGSTEAF
TRBV19	ASSIGEGPPYEQY
TRBV19	ASSIGRIKSTDTQY
TRBV2	ASSEEAGTVRPIHEQY
TRBV3-1/TRBV3-2	ASSQYRGRTEAF
TRBV30	AWRGKDSGANSPLH
TRBV18	ASSPPTATYEQY
TRBV5-4	ASSLGLGLATQSYEQY
TRBV4-2	ASSHSPTSAAYNEQF
TRBV6-2/TRBV6-3	ASSQRGTSVKYEQY
TRBV29-1	SAGLADNEQF